These T cell receptor beta chains were read from a single sample in a study of CD8+ T cells in alopecia areata. This table comes from immunoSEQ multiplex PCR, and its TCRdb copy is limited to in-frame clones, with some not included. Of 13,000 to 15,000 clones in the sample, over 50% were seen once. The sequenced material came from CD4+ Tregs sorted from blood. The receptor source for this set is a human donor with alopecia areata. Both conserved end residues are part of each CDR3. The D gene is left open where the match is weak. Not every row has a clone size; where given, it reads once, few, many or a size class.

>few|.|TRBV5-1|TRBJ1-2
CASSLGYGYTF
TGCGCCAGCAGCTTGGGTTACGGCTACACCTTC
>.|TRBD2|TRBV29-1|TRBJ2-7
CSVRGGEGGYEQYF
TGCAGCGTCCGAGGAGGGGAGGGCGGATACGAGCAGTACTTC
>.|.|TRBV6-1|TRBJ1-1
CASSELKAGKAEAFF
TGTGCCAGCAGTGAGTTGAAAGCGGGGAAGGCTGAAGCTTTCTTT
>.|TRBD2|TRBV28|TRBJ2-7
CASSTSGSLSYEQYF
TGTGCCAGCAGCACAAGCGGGAGCCTCTCCTACGAGCAGTACTTC
>.|TRBD1|TRBV7-6|TRBJ2-3
CASSPSSGTGGTDTQYF
TGTGCCAGCAGCCCTTCCTCCGGGACAGGGGGCACAGATACGCAGTATTTT
>.|.|TRBV15|TRBJ2-4
CATSRDPAEGDIQYF
TGTGCCACCAGCAGAGATCCCGCGGAGGGAGACATTCAGTACTTC
>.|.|TRBV6-5|TRBJ2-3
CASSYGSGTDTQYF
TGTGCCAGCAGTTACGGATCTGGCACAGATACGCAGTATTTT
>.|.|TRBV7-4|TRBJ2-1
CASSFRPDNEQFF
TGTGCCAGCAGCTTTCGACCTGACAATGAGCAGTTCTTC
>.|.|TRBV27|TRBJ2-2
CASSLSRGLTGELFF
TGTGCCAGCAGTTTATCGAGGGGGTTGACCGGGGAGCTGTTTTTT
>few|.|TRBV19|TRBJ1-5
CASTYKGGSQPQHF
TGTGCCAGTACCTATAAAGGGGGGAGTCAGCCCCAGCATTTT
>few|TRBD1|TRBV7-2|TRBJ1-5
CASTVDRVGNQPQHF
TGTGCCAGCACCGTCGACAGGGTGGGCAATCAGCCCCAGCATTTT
>few|.|TRBV18|TRBJ2-1
CASSRQLYNEQFF
TGTGCCAGCTCTCGTCAGTTATACAATGAGCAGTTCTTC
>medium-sized|TRBD2|TRBV18|TRBJ2-1
CASSPLISREGSYNEQFF
TGTGCCAGCTCACCACTGATCTCGCGGGAGGGTTCCTACAATGAGCAGTTCTTC
>.|TRBD2|TRBV5-1|TRBJ2-5
CASSSINLAGGPVETQYF
TGCGCCAGCAGCTCCATAAATCTAGCGGGAGGGCCGGTAGAGACCCAGTACTTC
>.|TRBD2|TRBV7-9|TRBJ2-5
CASSLPFGLALYQETQYF
TGTGCCAGCAGCTTACCCTTCGGACTAGCGCTTTACCAAGAGACCCAGTACTTC
>few|.|TRBV7-2|TRBJ2-3
CASSLVAGYTDTQYF
TGTGCCAGCAGCTTAGTGGCGGGTTACACAGATACGCAGTATTTT
>.|.|TRBV5-1|TRBJ2-1
CASSYLYSPNEQFF
TGCGCCAGCAGCTACCTATATTCTCCCAATGAGCAGTTCTTC
>.|.|TRBV19|TRBJ1-1
CASSIGIRRGSTTEAFF
TGTGCCAGTAGTATAGGAATTCGGAGAGGCAGTACCACTGAAGCTTTCTTT
>.|.|TRBV5-4|TRBJ1-1
CASSGGVNTEAFF
TGTGCCAGCAGCGGTGGAGTGAACACTGAAGCTTTCTTT
>few|.|TRBV28|TRBJ2-2
CASNSLGKLFF
TGTGCCAGCAACTCCCTGGGGAAGCTGTTTTTT
>.|.|TRBV5-1|TRBJ1-2
CASSRGRNYGYTF
TGCGCCAGCAGCCGCGGGCGGAACTATGGCTACACCTTC
>.|.|TRBV11-2|TRBJ2-7
CASSLAVSEGYF
TGTGCCAGCAGCTTAGCTGTTAGCGAGGGGTACTTC
>.|.|TRBV27|TRBJ2-7
CASSHDVSRSYEQYF
TGTGCCAGCAGTCACGACGTTTCCCGCTCCTACGAGCAGTACTTC
>.|.|TRBV11-2|TRBJ1-1
CASSAAHTRRTEAFF
TGTGCCAGCAGCGCAGCGCACACCCGCCGCACTGAAGCTTTCTTT
>.|TRBD2|TRBV11-3|TRBJ2-2
CASSSSGTSGSTGELFF
TGTGCCAGCAGCTCGTCAGGGACTAGCGGGAGCACCGGGGAGCTGTTTTTT
>.|TRBD1|TRBV7-9|TRBJ1-1
CASSAPDRVNTEAFF
TGTGCCAGCAGCGCACCGGACAGGGTAAACACTGAAGCTTTCTTT
>.|.|TRBV7-3|TRBJ2-3
CASSLGGTDTQYF
TGTGCCAGCAGCTTGGGGGGTACAGATACGCAGTATTTT
>.|TRBD2|TRBV2|TRBJ2-5
CASSVSGIGETQYF
TGTGCCAGCAGCGTTAGCGGGATTGGAGAGACCCAGTACTTC
>.|.|TRBV18|TRBJ2-7
CASSPVLGHSRYEQYF
TGTGCCAGCTCACCAGTACTAGGACATTCTCGGTACGAGCAGTACTTC
>.|TRBD2|TRBV28|TRBJ2-7
CASSFDLAGLSYEQYF
TGTGCCAGCAGTTTTGACCTAGCGGGGCTCTCCTACGAGCAGTACTTC
>.|.|TRBV5-1|TRBJ2-5
CASSTRLQETQYF
TGCGCCAGCAGCACAAGACTACAAGAGACCCAGTACTTC
>.|.|TRBV19|TRBJ2-1
CASSIGSAGPYNEQFF
TGTGCCAGTAGTATAGGGTCGGCAGGGCCTTACAATGAGCAGTTCTTC
>medium-sized|TRBD2|TRBV5-1|TRBJ2-1
CASSLYPSGSLNEQFF
TGCGCCAGCAGCTTGTATCCTAGCGGGAGCCTAAATGAGCAGTTCTTC
>few|.|TRBV29-1|TRBJ2-4
CSILPGRVGNIQYF
TGCAGCATCCTACCGGGCAGGGTTGGAAACATTCAGTACTTC
>.|.|TRBV6-5|TRBJ1-1
CASSDGTGMTEAFF
TGTGCCAGCAGTGATGGTACAGGGATGACTGAAGCTTTCTTT
>.|.|TRBV7-9|TRBJ1-2
CASGGTSYGYTF
TGTGCCAGCGGCGGGACATCTTATGGCTACACCTTC
>.|.|TRBV14|TRBJ2-7
CASSPALMVGEQYF
TGTGCCAGCAGCCCCGCATTAATGGTCGGCGAGCAGTACTTC
>.|TRBD1|TRBV6-1|TRBJ2-7
CASSDPGQLPYEQYF
TGTGCCAGCAGCGATCCGGGACAGTTACCCTACGAGCAGTACTTC
>.|.|TRBV7-9|TRBJ2-3
CASSLARDTQYF
TGTGCCAGCAGCTTAGCCCGAGATACGCAGTATTTT
>.|.|TRBV15|TRBJ1-3
CATSRGSASGNTIYF
TGTGCCACCAGCAGGGGATCGGCATCGGGAAACACCATATATTTT
>.|TRBD1|TRBV9|TRBJ1-1
CASSVNPGGTEAFF
TGTGCCAGCAGCGTAAACCCAGGGGGCACTGAAGCTTTCTTT
>.|TRBD1|TRBV6-1|TRBJ2-3
CASSGGDRSSTDTQYF
TGTGCCAGCAGTGGGGGGGACAGGTCTAGCACAGATACGCAGTATTTT
>.|.|TRBV6-6|TRBJ2-1
CASKDRSSYNEQFF
TGTGCCAGCAAGGACCGGAGCTCCTACAATGAGCAGTTCTTC
>.|.|TRBV5-1|TRBJ2-2
CASSRVQGTGELFF
TGCGCCAGCAGTCGGGTCCAGGGCACCGGGGAGCTGTTTTTT
>few|.|TRBV19|TRBJ1-5
CASTTIGPQHF
TGTGCCAGTACCACTATCGGGCCCCAGCATTTT
>.|.|TRBV28|TRBJ2-3
CASSFFLGTDTQYF
TGTGCCAGCAGTTTCTTCTTAGGCACAGATACGCAGTATTTT
>.|TRBD1|TRBV7-8|TRBJ2-5
CASSRRPAGQGNYQETQYF
TGTGCCAGCAGCCGAAGGCCCGCGGGACAGGGAAACTACCAAGAGACCCAGTACTTC
>.|.|TRBV4-1|TRBJ1-3
CASSPTGQGGNTIYF
TGCGCCAGCAGCCCGACCGGGCAGGGGGGAAACACCATATATTTT
>.|TRBD1|TRBV10-3|TRBJ2-1
CAISLTGALNEQFF
TGTGCCATCAGTCTGACAGGGGCTCTCAATGAGCAGTTCTTC